The text below deals with one TCR beta chain. Its antigen is not identified. Input was approximately 2.1 ug genomic DNA, or all available if less. Assay used: immunoSEQ multiplex PCR; TCRdb lists only in-frame clones, some missing. The sample holds some 90,000 clones; approximately 80% are singletons and the top ten take 2.1%. Per the germline V gene, CDR1 is SGHDT and CDR2 is YYEEEE. The CDR3 covers 15 residues. V gave up 0 bases and J gave up 3 bases, with 12 bases separating them. The data belong to a study of glioma-infiltrating T cells after dendritic cell vaccination. Study-level background: Monocyte-derived dendritic cells, cultured less than 8 days with IL-4 and GM-CSF, were pulsed with autologous tumor lysate. Notes on the study in general: No direct clonality-survival link was found; a diverse polyclonal response may matter. Higher pretreatment TIL content predicted longer progression-free time and survival.

The time point was: after dendritic cell vaccination, including at tumor progression/relapse. This specimen was blood, taken after dendritic cell vaccination. This receptor was taken from a human donor with glioblastoma. The rearrangement uses TRBV5-6 and TRBJ2-5, with TRBD2 as a possible D gene (5 bases). CDR3 bases: TGTGCCAGCAGCTTGGCTCCCACGGGAAAAGAGACCCAGTACTTC. It is translated as CASSLAPTGKETQYF.